Sequencing of this T cell receptor (beta chain) was carried out in a study of OX40 agonist ivuxolimab in advanced cancers. Study in general: Patients receiving dose escalation had hepatocellular carcinoma, melanoma, renal cell or head and neck cancer.

The repertoire was sequenced with immunoSEQ multiplex PCR; TCRdb's copy has only in-frame clones and lacks some. The sample carries 12,000 or so clones, 70% to 90% recorded once. A word on this clone: Its cognate antigen is unknown.

Study observations and caveats: CD4+ and CD8+ T cells in blood underwent clonal expansion by week 6 at 0.1 to 3.0 mg/kg. In CD8+ T cells, expanded clones were on average more numerous than in CD4+. Partial responders treated at 0.1-3.0 mg/kg exhibited clonal expansion among the lowest measured.

The source is an adult with an advanced solid tumor such as melanoma, head and neck, liver or kidney cancer. The material sequenced was CD4+ or CD8+ T cells sorted from blood, taken in a trial of the OX40 agonist ivuxolimab.

The CDR3 DNA sequence: TGTGCCAGTAAACTAAATCCTCAGGGGGCCAATCAGCCCCAGCATTTT. This encodes CASKLNPQGANQPQHF. The genes are TRBV19 and TRBJ1-5, with 8 bases aligning to TRBD1. The CDR3 loop spans 16 amino acids. Looked up from germline, CDR1 is LNHDA and CDR2 is SQIVND (reference sequence). J was trimmed by 3 bases and V by 7 bases; bases with no gene match: 11.